The TCR beta chain under discussion was sequenced for a study of Graves' ophthalmopathy and Graves' hyperthyroidism. Study background: The collection of peripheral blood took place at initial diagnosis, before any treatment. Study-level points and caveats: Distinction of ophthalmopathy from stable hyperthyroidism by a 13-signature model reached 87.88% sensitivity and roughly 78% specificity.

RNA transcripts were the template, and TCR beta CDR3 regions were amplified from them. The library came from an HTBI-primed first-round RT-PCR and a second-round multiplex PCR. TCRdb itself ran the multiplex PCR reads through MiXCR, one entry per CDR3 protein. This table has about 210,000 distinct CDR3 sequences, over 25% appearing once. In its sample, this clonotype was seen many times. What it binds is unknown. CDR3 length: 15 residues. CDR1 is SGHRS and CDR2 is YFSETQ in the germline V gene. Trimming removed 5 bases from V and 1 base from J; junction bases left unmatched: 5. Establishment of the diagnosis relied upon clinical symptoms, serum thyroxine, TRAb, thyroid ultrasound and orbital computed tomography. Sampling 10 ml of fresh peripheral blood provided the PBMCs.

This chain joins TRBV5-1 and TRBJ2-7; TRBD2 agrees at 11 bases. Sequencing used peripheral blood. The source is a man aged 50 to 60 with Graves' ophthalmopathy. The CDR3 DNA follows: TGCGCCAGCAGTTCGACTAGCGGGGATTCCTACGAGCAGTACTTC. Amino acid sequence: CASSSTSGDSYEQYF.